Shown below are 26 T cell receptor beta chains from a single sample sequenced in a study of T cell changes during pregnancy in multiple sclerosis. Data came from immunoSEQ multiplex PCR; TCRdb stores just in-frame clones and leaves some out. The sample shows 60,000 to 65,000 clones, around 90% of them seen only once. The material sequenced was peripheral blood, taken in the second trimester of pregnancy. The receptor set was obtained from a female donor in good health, enrolled as a control in a pregnancy study.

This clone has just one count. This rearrangement joins TRBV19 to TRBJ1-2, with a weak D call TRBD1 (5 bases). V was pared by 1 base and J by 7 bases, with 7 bases between. The CDR3 is 12 residues long. The germline V gene has CDR1 LNHDA and CDR2 SQIVND (reference sequence). The CDR3 loop is CASSIGGGGYTF. CDR3 DNA: TGTGCCAGTAGTATAGGGGGCGGTGGCTACACCTTC.

The V and J genes are TRBV29-1 and TRBJ2-7; maybe TRBD1 (5 bases). Trimming took off 3 bases at V and 2 bases at J, with 14 bases between the two ends. From germline, CDR1 is SQVTM and CDR2 ANQGSEA. The CDR3 runs to 14 residues. CDR3 in DNA: TGCAGCGTTGACGCGACAGTTTCTACCTACGAGCAGTACTTC. Its translation: CSVDATVSTYEQYF.

The chain joins TRBV5-1 to TRBJ2-7, with TRBD1 identical over 7 bases. Germline lookup yields CDR1 SGHRS and CDR2 YFSETQ. The CDR3 length is 15 residues. Germline trimming cut 4 bases from V and 3 bases from J; bases unmatched to any gene: 10. CDR3 in amino acids: CASSGTGTALYEQYF. CDR3 DNA sequence: TGCGCCAGCAGCGGAACCGGGACAGCCCTCTACGAGCAGTACTTC.

Here the CDR3 DNA reads TGTGCCAGCAGTTCCCCCCGTGGGACAGCCGAATACACCTTC. Its protein product is CASSSPRGTAEYTF. This chain joins TRBV6-5 and TRBJ1-2, with 7 nucleotides matching TRBD1. The trim removed 4 bases at V and 11 bases at J, leaving 13 bases unmatched. CDR1 is MNHEY, CDR2 SVGAGI, per germline. CDR3 length: 14 amino acids.

The chain couples TRBV15 to TRBJ1-1; D ambiguous. The CDR3 is 15 residues long. In germline, CDR1 is LNHNV, CDR2 YYDKDF (reference sequence). The V end was cut by 3 bases, the J end by 1 base, with 12 bases between. Here the CDR3 DNA reads TGTGCCACCAGCAGTCCCGGACTGGGGAACACTGAAGCTTTCTTT. It is translated as CATSSPGLGNTEAFF.

The chain couples TRBV13 to TRBJ1-2, with TRBD1 as a possible D gene (6 bases). The ends were cut back, 0 bases at V and 4 bases at J, with 12 bases in the middle. CDR1 is PRHDT and CDR2 is FYEKMQ in the germline V gene (reference sequence). This CDR3 has 15 residues. CDR3 amino acids: CASSLGDSPVYGYTF. CDR3 nucleotide sequence: TGTGCCAGCAGCTTAGGGGACAGCCCGGTCTATGGCTACACCTTC.

V is TRBV5-1 and J is TRBJ2-3; TRBD1 aligns across 10 bases. The CDR3 spans 15 residues. Germline V gene sequence: CDR1 SGHRS, CDR2 YFSETQ. The V segment lost 0 bases and the J segment 5 bases; nucleotides outside the gene matches: 3. The DNA of the CDR3 is TGCGCCAGCAGCTTGGGACAGGGGGCCGGAGATACGCAGTATTTT. It encodes CASSLGQGAGDTQYF. The whole variable domain, filled in from reference TRBV5-1 and TRBJ2-3, reads KAGVTQTPRYLIKTRGQQVTLSCSPISGHRSVSWYQQTPGQGLQFLFEYFSETQRNKGNFPGRFSGRQFSNSRSEMNVSTLELGDSALYLCASSLGQGAGDTQYFGPGTRLTVL.

This clone was seen only once. V gene TRBV2 combines with J gene TRBJ2-3; 7 nucleotides match TRBD2. The germline V gene encodes CDR1 SNHLY and CDR2 FYNNEI. The CDR3 totals 14 residues. V lost 7 bases and J lost 3; bases outside the gene matches: 7. CDR3 DNA sequence: TGTGCCAGCACCCCCCTAGCGGATACAGATACGCAGTATTTT. It specifies CASTPLADTDTQYF.

J is TRBJ1-5 and V is TRBV27, with TRBD1 as a possible D gene (6 bases). Germline loops: CDR1 MNHEY, CDR2 SMNVEV (reference sequence). The CDR3 spans 14 residues. V lost 5 bases and J 3 bases, leaving 11 bases between the germline ends. CDR3 loop: CASSPGTSNQPQHF. The DNA for the CDR3 is TGTGCCAGCAGTCCAGGGACATCCAATCAGCCCCAGCATTTT.

The CDR3 nucleotides are TGTGCCAGCAGTGGACTAGCGGGATACAATGAGCAGTTCTTC. Translation: CASSGLAGYNEQFF. The chain links TRBV2 to TRBJ2-1; 11 bases align to TRBD2. CDR3 length equals 14 residues. The V and J ends lost 4 bases and 4 bases, in that order; junction bases with no gene match: 0. The V gene's germline CDR1 is SNHLY and CDR2 FYNNEI. The variable domain in full, with the rest retrieved from reference TRBV2 and TRBJ2-1, is EPEVTQTPSHQVTQMGQEVILRCVPISNHLYFYWYRQILGQKVEFLVSFYNNEISEKSEIFDDQFSVERPDGSNFTLKIRSTKLEDSAMYFCASSGLAGYNEQFFGPGTRLTVL.

The V and J genes are TRBV28 and TRBJ1-1, with TRBD1 as a possible D gene (6 bases). V was trimmed by 6 bases and J by 5 bases, leaving 16 bases between them. Germline loops: CDR1 MDHEN, CDR2 SYDVKM. The CDR3 contains 14 residues. The CDR3 nucleotides are TGTGCCAGCAGCGGCGGGGGGCGGGGGACTGAAGCTTTCTTT. Residues: CASSGGGRGTEAFF.

The chain recombines TRBV11-3 with TRBJ2-7, with 10 bases lining up with TRBD1. Germline V gene data show CDR1 as SGHNT and CDR2 as YENEEA. The length of the CDR3 is 14 residues. The V gene end was trimmed by 2 bases and the J gene end by 3 bases; junction bases not matched to a gene: 1. As DNA, the CDR3 is TGTGCCAGCAGCTTACGGACAGGGGGCTACGAGCAGTACTTC. This translates into CASSLRTGGYEQYF.

The chain couples TRBV9 to TRBJ1-2; 8 bases are a match to TRBD1. The CDR3 is 15 amino acids. CDR1 SGDLS and CDR2 YYNGEE come from the germline V gene. After removal of 3 bases from V and 0 bases from J, the junction contained 4 bases not matched to a gene. CDR3 coding DNA: TGTGCCAGCAGCGAGGGGACAGGCGCTAACTATGGCTACACCTTC. Its translation: CASSEGTGANYGYTF.

This clone showed up just once. The chain couples TRBV18 to TRBJ1-5; a weak D match, TRBD1 (6 bases). CDR1 is KGHSH, CDR2 LQKENI, per germline. The V and J ends lost 5 bases and 3 bases respectively, with 14 bases between them. The CDR3 sequence is 15 residues long. CDR3: CASSSGVNANQPQHF. The CDR3 DNA reads TGTGCCAGCTCATCAGGGGTTAATGCCAATCAGCCCCAGCATTTT. The whole variable domain, remainder taken from reference TRBV18 and TRBJ1-5, is NAGVMQNPRHLVRRRGQEARLRCSPMKGHSHVYWYRQLPEEGLKFMVYLQKENIIDESGMPKERFSAEFPKEGPSILRIQQVVRGDSAAYFCASSSGVNANQPQHFGDGTRLSIL.

A few counts support this clone. The chain recombines TRBV2 with TRBJ1-1, with 8 bases fitting TRBD1. Germline-derived CDR1 and CDR2 are SNHLY and FYNNEI. This CDR3 region has 17 residues. V was pared by 1 base and J by 0 bases, with 7 bases of the junction left unmatched. CDR3 residues: CASSEGTGRRMNTEAFF. CDR3 in DNA: TGTGCCAGCAGTGAAGGGACAGGGAGGAGGATGAACACTGAAGCTTTCTTT.

The V and J genes are TRBV2 and TRBJ1-1; 7 nucleotides align to TRBD1. CDR3 length equals 11 residues. V gave up 8 bases and J gave up 8 bases; unmatched junction bases: 5. CDR1 and CDR2 (germline): SNHLY, FYNNEI. CDR3 nucleotide sequence: TGTGCCAGCGATAAGGGACAGGAAGCTTTCTTT. Amino acids: CASDKGQEAFF.

The V gene is TRBV30, the J gene TRBJ1-2, with 8 positions matching TRBD1. CDR3 size: 13 residues. Germline V gives CDR1 GTSNPN, CDR2 SVGIG (reference sequence). The junction had 7 bases not matched to a gene; V was cut back by 3 bases and J by 7 bases. The CDR3 nucleotides read TGTGCCTGGAGGAACCAGGGGGCGCCTGGCTACACCTTC. Amino acids: CAWRNQGAPGYTF.

This clone was observed a few times. The chain has TRBV7-3 and TRBJ2-3; 11 nucleotides align to TRBD2. This CDR3 is 15 amino acids long. Looked up from germline, CDR1 is SGHTA and CDR2 is FQGTGA. Trimming removed 5 bases from V and 8 bases from J; junction bases left unmatched: 9. Here the CDR3 reads CASSEGLAGKGTQYF. In nucleotides, the CDR3 is TGTGCCAGCAGCGAAGGACTAGCGGGCAAGGGTACGCAGTATTTT. Supplemented by reference TRBV7-3 and TRBJ2-3, the full variable domain reads GAGVSQTPSNKVTEKGKYVELRCDPISGHTALYWYRQSLGQGPEFLIYFQGTGAADDSGLPNDRFFAVRPEGSVSTLKIQRTERGDSAVYLCASSEGLAGKGTQYFGPGTRLTVL.

This clone appeared once. The chain recombines TRBV9 with TRBJ1-5; TRBD1 matches 8 bases. This CDR3 is built from 14 residues. Germline CDR1 and CDR2: SGDLS and YYNGEE. V was pared by 4 bases and J by 2 bases, with 2 bases of the junction left unmatched. As DNA, the CDR3 is TGTGCCAGCAGCCCACAGGGGGGCAATCAGCCCCAGCATTTT. Translation gives CASSPQGGNQPQHF.

V gene TRBV23-1 combines with J gene TRBJ1-5, with TRBD1 matching over 8 bases. TRBV23-1 is identified as an open reading frame with a role that is uncertain. This CDR3 has 13 residues. V lost 6 bases and J lost 8; bases outside the gene matches: 6. The CDR3 loop is CASRLDRGEPQHF. The CDR3 bases are TGCGCCAGCAGACTAGACAGGGGAGAGCCCCAGCATTTT.

This chain joins TRBV11-3 and TRBJ2-1, with 8 bases lining up with TRBD2. The V gene end was trimmed by 3 bases and the J gene end by 8 bases; junction bases not matched to a gene: 6. The CDR3 is 14 residues long. Germline CDR1 SGHNT, CDR2 YENEEA. DNA for the CDR3: TGTGCCAGCAGCTTTCGGAGCGGGAGTTATGAGCAGTTCTTC. This sequence encodes CASSFRSGSYEQFF.

V is TRBV4-3 and J is TRBJ2-3; D might be TRBD2 (5 bases). Trimming pared 1 base from V and 4 bases from J, leaving 24 bases between. Per the germline V gene, CDR1 is LGHNA and CDR2 is YSLEER. This CDR3 has 19 amino acids. For the CDR3, the DNA is TGCGCCAGCAGCCAAGGAGGCGGACTGCGAGATCAGTCCCCAGATACGCAGTATTTT. Translating gives CASSQGGGLRDQSPDTQYF.

The CDR3 DNA sequence: TGTGCCAGCAGCGACCGGACGGGATTTAATGAGCAGTTCTTC. The encoded protein is CASSDRTGFNEQFF. This sequence joins TRBV28 and TRBJ2-1; a possible D gene is TRBD2 (5 bases). The CDR3 consists of 14 residues. V was shortened by 6 bases and J by 7 bases, with 16 bases between the two germline ends. Germline V gene sequence: CDR1 MDHEN, CDR2 SYDVKM.

The chain has TRBV5-6 and TRBJ2-1; TRBD1 matches at 9 bases. The CDR3 contains 14 residues. The junction had 7 bases not matched to a gene; V was cut back by 4 bases and J by 8 bases. CDR1 SGHDT and CDR2 YYEEEE come from the germline V gene. In DNA form, the CDR3 reads TGTGCCAGCAGCCCCGGGACAGGGTTGTATGAGCAGTTCTTC. Translating gives CASSPGTGLYEQFF.

The rearrangement uses TRBV14 and TRBJ2-1; 11 bases line up with TRBD2. The V gene's germline CDR1 is SGHDN and CDR2 FVKESK. The CDR3 consists of 15 residues. Trimming took 4 bases from V and 6 from J; bases not matched to a gene: 5. The CDR3 DNA is TGTGCCAGCAGCCCCCAGGGACTAGCGGCCAATGAGCAGTTCTTC. Residues: CASSPQGLAANEQFF.

The chain has TRBV30 and TRBJ1-3; maybe TRBD1 (5 bases). Deletions cut 3 bases from V and 4 bases from J, with 16 bases between. The germline V gene encodes CDR1 GTSNPN and CDR2 SVGIG (reference sequence). The length of the CDR3 is 15 residues. This CDR3 is CAWSARSRGGNTIYF. The DNA for the CDR3 is TGTGCCTGGAGCGCCAGGAGCCGGGGGGGAAACACCATATATTTT.